The sequence of this TCR beta chain was determined in a study of T cells in Graves' hyperthyroidism and ophthalmopathy. Study in general: At initial diagnosis, before any treatment had begun, peripheral blood was obtained. Study results and limitations: Most thyroid clonotypes with frequency above 0.001 were detected in blood.

With regard to this clonotype: The antigen is unknown. One junction end disagrees with the germline gene, perhaps due to a read error.

TCR beta CDR3 region amplification was performed from RNA transcripts. The primer set for the first-round RT-PCR of the TCR CDR3 was HTBI. Each CDR3 protein gets one entry after TCRdb re-called the multiplex PCR reads with MiXCR. The sample records approximately 530,000 distinct CDR3 sequences, 20% being singletons. Exclusion criteria comprised uncontrolled infection, other autoimmune disease, pregnancy or lactation. Diagnosis relied on clinical symptoms, serum thyroxine and TRAb, thyroid ultrasound and orbital computed tomography. This CDR3 is built from 16 residues. Per the germline V gene, CDR1 is SSHAT and CDR2 is FNYEAQ (reference sequence).

The clonotype comes from a man in his forties or fifties with Graves' ophthalmopathy. Sequencing was performed on blood. The gene calls are TRBV7-7 and TRBJ2-5; TRBD2 matches at 9 bases. The CDR3 DNA sequence: TGTGCTAGCAGCTTAGGCGGCGGGGGGGCCGGAGAGACCCAGTACTTC. Encoded protein: CASSLGGGGAGETQYF.